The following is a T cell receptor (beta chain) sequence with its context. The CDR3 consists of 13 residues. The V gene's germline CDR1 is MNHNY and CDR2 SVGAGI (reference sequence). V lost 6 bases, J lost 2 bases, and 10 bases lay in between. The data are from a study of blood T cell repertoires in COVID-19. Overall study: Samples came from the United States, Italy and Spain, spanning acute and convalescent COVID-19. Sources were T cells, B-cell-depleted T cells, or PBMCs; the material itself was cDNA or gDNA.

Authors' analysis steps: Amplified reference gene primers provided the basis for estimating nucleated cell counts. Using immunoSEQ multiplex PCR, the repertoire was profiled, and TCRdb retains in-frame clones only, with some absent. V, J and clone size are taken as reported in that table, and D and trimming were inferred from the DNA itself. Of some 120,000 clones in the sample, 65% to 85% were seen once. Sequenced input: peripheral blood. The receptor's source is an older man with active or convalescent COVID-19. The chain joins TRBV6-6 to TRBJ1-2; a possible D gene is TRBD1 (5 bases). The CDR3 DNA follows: TGTGCCAGCAGCCCTGCAGGGAACTATGGCTACACCTTC. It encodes CASSPAGNYGYTF.